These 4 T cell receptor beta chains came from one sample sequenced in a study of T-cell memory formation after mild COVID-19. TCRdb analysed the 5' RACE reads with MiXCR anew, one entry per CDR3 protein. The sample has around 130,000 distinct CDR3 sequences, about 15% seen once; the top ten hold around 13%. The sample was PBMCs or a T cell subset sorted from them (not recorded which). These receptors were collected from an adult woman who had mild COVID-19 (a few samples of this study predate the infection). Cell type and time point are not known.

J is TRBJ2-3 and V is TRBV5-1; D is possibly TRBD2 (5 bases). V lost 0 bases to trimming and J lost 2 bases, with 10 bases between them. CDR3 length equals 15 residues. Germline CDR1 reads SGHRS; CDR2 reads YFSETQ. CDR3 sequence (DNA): TGCGCCAGCAGCTTGGTCGGGGTGCACACAGATACGCAGTATTTT. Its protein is CASSLVGVHTDTQYF. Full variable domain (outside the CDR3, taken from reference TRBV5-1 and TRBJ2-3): KAGVTQTPRYLIKTRGQQVTLSCSPISGHRSVSWYQQTPGQGLQFLFEYFSETQRNKGNFPGRFSGRQFSNSRSEMNVSTLELGDSALYLCASSLVGVHTDTQYFGPGTRLTVL.

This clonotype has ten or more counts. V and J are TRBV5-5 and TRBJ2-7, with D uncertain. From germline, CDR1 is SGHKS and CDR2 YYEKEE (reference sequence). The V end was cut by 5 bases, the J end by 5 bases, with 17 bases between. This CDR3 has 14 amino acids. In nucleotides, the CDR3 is TGTGCCAGCAGGTATACCCCTAGTATGGACGAGCAGTACTTC. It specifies CASRYTPSMDEQYF.

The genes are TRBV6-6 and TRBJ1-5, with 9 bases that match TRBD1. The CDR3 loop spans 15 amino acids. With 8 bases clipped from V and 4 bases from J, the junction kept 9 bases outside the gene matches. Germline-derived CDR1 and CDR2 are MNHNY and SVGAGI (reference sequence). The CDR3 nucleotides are TGTGCCAGCCTACGCGGGACAGGGAGAAATCAGCCCCAGCATTTT. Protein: CASLRGTGRNQPQHF.

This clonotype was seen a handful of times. Written as DNA, the CDR3 is TGTGCCAGCAGCTTCGTCCAGGGCTCCTACGAGCAGTACTTC. Translation gives CASSFVQGSYEQYF. The V call is TRBV5-6, the J call TRBJ2-7; tentatively, D is TRBD1 (5 bases). Trimming left V 2 bases short and J 0 bases short, with 9 bases between. The CDR3 spans 14 residues. The germline V gene encodes CDR1 SGHDT and CDR2 YYEEEE.